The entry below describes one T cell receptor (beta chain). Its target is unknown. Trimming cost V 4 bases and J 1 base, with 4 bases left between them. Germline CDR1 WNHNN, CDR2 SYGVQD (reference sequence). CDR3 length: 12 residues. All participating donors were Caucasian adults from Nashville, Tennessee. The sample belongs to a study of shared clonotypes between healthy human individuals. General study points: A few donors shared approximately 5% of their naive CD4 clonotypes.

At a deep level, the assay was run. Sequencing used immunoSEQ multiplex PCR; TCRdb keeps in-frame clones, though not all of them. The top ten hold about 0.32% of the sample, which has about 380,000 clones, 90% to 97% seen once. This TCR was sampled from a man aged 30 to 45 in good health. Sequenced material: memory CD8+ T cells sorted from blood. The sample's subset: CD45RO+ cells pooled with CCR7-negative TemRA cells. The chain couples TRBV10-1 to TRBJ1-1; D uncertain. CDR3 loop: CASSAANTEAFF. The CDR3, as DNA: TGCGCCAGCAGTGCCGCGAACACTGAAGCTTTCTTT.